This T cell receptor beta chain was found in a study of T cell repertoires in cytomegalovirus infection. Study details: Indicated by public TCR beta signatures were CMV infection and matching HLA type. General study findings and limits: Dominating the ex vivo response were TCR beta clonotypes that were CMV-specific and HLA-C-restricted. People with CMV and the relevant HLA were identified by cumulative public TCR beta family frequency.

Using its own MiXCR run on the reads, TCRdb lists one record per CDR3 protein. The sample has 120,000 to 150,000 distinct CDR3 sequences; approximately 5.9% are singletons. This clonotype was seen repeatedly, ten times or more. Its specificity is not known. Germline V gene lookup returns CDR1 SGHTA and CDR2 FQGTGA. The CDR3 spans 16 residues. V was cut by 4 bases and J by 3 bases, with 16 bases left in between. The rearrangement links TRBV7-3 to TRBJ2-1; D may be TRBD2 (6 bases). The sequencing input was PBMCs. The receptor was derived from a human donor in good health (CMV status not recorded). Some clones in this sample may be carry-over from other donors' samples. The CDR3 nucleotides read TGTGCCAGCAGCTCCATCTTCAGCGGGCTCTACAATGAGCAGTTCTTC. Translation: CASSSIFSGLYNEQFF.